These T cell receptor beta chains were read from a single sample in a study of CD8 T cells in ankylosing spondylitis. TCRdb independently ran MiXCR on the 5' RACE reads; one entry per CDR3 protein. The sample shows nearly 25,000 distinct CDR3 sequences, around a sixth of them seen only once. Sequencing used blood. These receptors all come from a male donor with ankylosing spondylitis or in good health (not recorded which). Both conserved end residues are part of each CDR3.

V gene	J gene	CDR3 protein
TRBV2	TRBJ2-6	CASTRTGAYSGANVLTF
TRBV6-2/TRBV6-3	TRBJ1-1	CASTRGPKNTEAFF
TRBV7-9	TRBJ2-5	CASSLAGSQTQYF
TRBV20-1	TRBJ2-1	CSARFTGTRGNEQFF
TRBV7-2	TRBJ2-3	CASSLEGIKSHTQYF
TRBV6-5	TRBJ1-5	CASSRTARGPQHF
TRBV15	TRBJ2-3	CATSRYSGAERTDTQYF
TRBV15	TRBJ1-1	CATSRDLQGDLGTEAFF
TRBV7-9	TRBJ2-5	CASSSKAAVAGVEETQYF
TRBV5-1	TRBJ2-7	CASSLVAGRSSYEQYF
TRBV5-1	TRBJ2-1	CASSRGGPDEQFF
TRBV4-2	TRBJ2-5	CASRRSGTSDRQETQYF
TRBV29-1	TRBJ1-1	CSAQSATEAFF
TRBV30	TRBJ2-1	CAWSELSYNEQFF
TRBV5-1	TRBJ1-3	CASSGSGTGAYTIYF
TRBV5-1	TRBJ2-7	CASSWGGRGYEQYF
TRBV7-2	TRBJ2-3	CASSLQGPTQYF
TRBV7-6	TRBJ1-6	CASSLEASDRVRSYNSPLHF
TRBV7-2	TRBJ2-6	CASSPGFGRGELSGANVLTF
TRBV5-1	TRBJ2-1	CASSLGGGRASGSYNEQFF
TRBV12-3/TRBV12-4	TRBJ2-5	CASSWTKETQYF
TRBV7-6	TRBJ2-2	CASSPGARELFF
TRBV4-1	TRBJ2-2	CASSQGRLDTGELFF
TRBV7-6	TRBJ2-7	CASSLTGTGGHEQYF
TRBV5-6	TRBJ1-1	CASSYGTGDNTEAFF
TRBV5-1	TRBJ2-3	CASSRNREGSTDTQYF
TRBV5-8	TRBJ2-3	CASSPMADTQYF
TRBV7-9	TRBJ2-5	CASSPRPVETQYF
TRBV20-1	TRBJ2-1	CSAKKAGGNEQFF
TRBV7-2	TRBJ1-3	CASSSRREGGNTIYF
TRBV15	TRBJ2-3	CATSRERGLSTDTQYF